This T cell receptor (beta chain) was retrieved from a study of response to subunit inactivated influenza vaccine. Study-level results: There was a suggestion from the authors that each seasonal influenza vaccination recruits few new T cells.

As concerns this clonotype: Its antigen is still unknown.

This CDR3 region has 15 residues. J gave up 4 bases and V 6 bases, and 6 bases lay outside the gene matches. TCRdb passed the RT-PCR reads through MiXCR, listing each CDR3 protein once. The sample includes around 300,000 distinct CDR3 sequences, 20% to 25% of them seen just once. This receptor was identified in a man aged 50 to 69 who received an inactivated influenza vaccine. The sample consisted of PBMCs from blood, taken about 20 months after vaccination. The chain is built from TRBV12-3 or TRBV12-4 and TRBJ1-4; 9 bases align to TRBD1. The CDR3 DNA follows: TGTGCCAGCAGGCCCCCGGGACAGGGTAATGAAAAACTGTTTTTT. It codes for CASRPPGQGNEKLFF.